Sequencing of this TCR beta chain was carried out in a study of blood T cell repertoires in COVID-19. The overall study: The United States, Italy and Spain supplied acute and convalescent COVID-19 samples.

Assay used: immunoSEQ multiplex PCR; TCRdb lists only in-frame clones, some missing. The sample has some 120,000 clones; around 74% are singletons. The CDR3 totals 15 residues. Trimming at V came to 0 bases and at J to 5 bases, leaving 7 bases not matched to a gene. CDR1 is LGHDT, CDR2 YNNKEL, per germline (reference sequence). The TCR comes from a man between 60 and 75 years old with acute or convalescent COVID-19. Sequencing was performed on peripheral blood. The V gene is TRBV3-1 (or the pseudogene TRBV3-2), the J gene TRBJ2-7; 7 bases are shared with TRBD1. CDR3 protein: CASSQDNRGLDEQYF. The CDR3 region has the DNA TGTGCCAGCAGCCAAGATAACAGGGGCCTAGACGAGCAGTACTTC.